The 32 T cell receptor beta chains below come from one sample, sequenced in a study of blood T cell repertoires in COVID-19. Method: immunoSEQ multiplex PCR; TCRdb's copy keeps in-frame clones and lacks some. The sample contains about 260,000 clones, about 88% of which appear only once. Specimen: peripheral blood. These receptors were collected from a woman aged 55 to 70 with COVID-19, enrolled during active disease.

The J gene is TRBJ1-5, the V gene TRBV7-3, with 7 bases that match TRBD1. Trimming removed 5 bases from V and 5 bases from J; junction bases left unmatched: 12. Germline CDR1 and CDR2: SGHTA and FQGTGA. The CDR3 has 16 residues. CDR3 amino acids: CASSPPGDRPDQPQHF. CDR3 sequence (DNA): TGTGCCAGCAGCCCTCCAGGGGACAGACCCGATCAGCCCCAGCATTTT.

The chain has TRBV7-9 and TRBJ1-6, with 11 positions matching TRBD1. Germline V CDR1 and CDR2: SEHNR, FQNEAQ (reference sequence). This CDR3 spans 15 amino acids. The V and J ends lost 5 bases and 8 bases, in that order; junction bases with no gene match: 5. The DNA for the CDR3 is TGTGCCAGCAGCCACGGGACAGGGGGATATTCACCCCTCCACTTT. Translation gives CASSHGTGGYSPLHF.

This clone was recorded a few times. The chain links TRBV28 to TRBJ1-4, with 9 bases that match TRBD1. The length of the CDR3 is 18 residues. Losses at the gene ends were 10 bases for V and 2 bases for J; bases not matched to a gene: 17. The germline V gene encodes CDR1 MDHEN and CDR2 SYDVKM. The CDR3: CATGEMTGGRRTNEKLFF. The CDR3 region has the DNA TGTGCCACTGGGGAAATGACAGGGGGGCGTAGGACTAATGAAAAACTGTTTTTT. The whole variable domain, remainder taken from reference TRBV28 and TRBJ1-4, is DVKVTQSSRYLVKRTGEKVFLECVQDMDHENMFWYRQDPGLGLRLIYFSYDVKMKEKGDIPEGYSVSREKKERFSLILESASTNQTSMYLCATGEMTGGRRTNEKLFFGSGTQLSVL.

The rearrangement uses TRBV7-2 and TRBJ2-1, with 12 nucleotides matching TRBD2. CDR1 is SGHTA and CDR2 is FQGNSA in the germline V gene. The CDR3 sequence is 16 residues long. V was clipped by 5 bases and J by 8 bases; unmatched bases: 10. The CDR3 DNA reads as TGTGCCAGCAGCACAGCCCTAGCGGGAGGGCCCTATGAGCAGTTCTTC. As protein: CASSTALAGGPYEQFF. The whole variable domain, remainder taken from reference TRBV7-2 and TRBJ2-1, is GAGVSQSPSNKVTEKGKDVELRCDPISGHTALYWYRQSLGQGLEFLIYFQGNSAPDKSGLPSDRFSAERTGGSVSTLTIQRTQQEDSAVYLCASSTALAGGPYEQFFGPGTRLTVL.

To note about this clone: The junction shows a germline mismatch at one end, possibly a read error. The chain links TRBV5-5 to TRBJ2-7; D ambiguous. In germline, CDR1 is SGHKS, CDR2 YYEKEE (reference sequence). This CDR3 has 13 amino acids. CDR3 amino acids: CATSPGFRNEQYF. CDR3 nucleotide sequence: TGTGCCACCAGCCCCGGGTTCCGGAACGAGCAGTACTTC. The variable domain in full, completed from reference TRBV5-5 and TRBJ2-7, reads DAGVTQSPTHLIKTRGQQVTLRCSPISGHKSVSWYQQVLGQGPQFIFQYYEKEERGRGNFPDRFSARQFPNYSSELNVNALLLGDSALYLCATSPGFRNEQYFGPGTRLTVT.

The sample holds one count of this clone. The chain carries TRBV11-2 and TRBJ1-3; D is perhaps TRBD1 (6 bases). CDR1 and CDR2 (germline): SGHAT, FQNNGV. The V and J ends lost 5 bases and 0 bases respectively, with 8 bases between them. The CDR3 contains 14 residues. The CDR3 bases are TGTGCCAGCAGCCCGGACAGCTCTGGAAACACCATATATTTT. Its translation: CASSPDSSGNTIYF.

The rearrangement links TRBV6-5 to TRBJ1-1; no reliable D call. The CDR3 length is 13 residues. V shed 4 bases and J shed 1 base, with 7 bases lying between them. CDR1 is MNHEY, CDR2 SVGAGI, per germline. This chain's CDR3 is CASSWEGNTEAFF. The CDR3, as DNA: TGTGCCAGCAGTTGGGAGGGGAACACTGAAGCTTTCTTT.

The chain's CDR3 is CATSRGTSGSYPDTQYF. CDR3 bases: TGTGCCACCAGCAGAGGGACTAGCGGGAGTTACCCAGATACGCAGTATTTT. The gene calls are TRBV15 and TRBJ2-3; 13 nucleotides line up with TRBD2. Trimming took 1 base from V and 4 from J; bases not matched to a gene: 5. Germline V gene sequence: CDR1 LNHNV, CDR2 YYDKDF (reference sequence). The CDR3 extends over 17 amino acids.

This chain links TRBV3-1 (or the pseudogene TRBV3-2) with TRBJ2-3; TRBD2 agrees at 11 bases. The germline gives CDR1 LGHDT, CDR2 YNNKEL (reference sequence). V lost 5 bases and J lost 8; bases outside the gene matches: 12. This CDR3 is 16 amino acids long. CDR3 loop: CASSRGVAGGPGTQYF. CDR3 DNA: TGTGCCAGCAGCAGAGGGGTAGCGGGAGGGCCAGGTACGCAGTATTTT.

V and J are TRBV6-6 and TRBJ2-7; 7 bases are a match to TRBD1. With 8 bases clipped from V and 2 bases from J, the junction kept 9 bases outside the gene matches. This CDR3 spans 14 amino acids. Per the germline V gene, CDR1 is MNHNY and CDR2 is SVGAGI (reference sequence). The CDR3 loop reads CASAKGASAYEQYF. The CDR3 DNA follows: TGTGCCAGCGCCAAGGGGGCTTCGGCCTACGAGCAGTACTTC.

This rearrangement joins TRBV27 to TRBJ2-1; 11 nucleotides line up with TRBD2. This CDR3 is built from 19 residues. Germline V gene data show CDR1 as MNHEY and CDR2 as SMNVEV (reference sequence). With V trimmed by 2 bases and J by 9 bases, 18 bases remained unmatched. The CDR3 sequence: CASSLRLLAGATVSGEQFF. The CDR3 DNA sequence: TGTGCCAGCAGTTTAAGACTACTAGCGGGAGCGACCGTTTCCGGTGAGCAGTTCTTC.

The chain couples TRBV7-9 to TRBJ1-1, with 9 bases lining up with TRBD1. The ends lost 5 bases at V and 5 bases at J; junction bases unmatched: 9. In germline, CDR1 is SEHNR, CDR2 FQNEAQ (reference sequence). CDR3 length equals 15 residues. The CDR3: CASSPPTGGGTEAFF. The DNA of the CDR3 is TGTGCCAGCAGCCCCCCGACAGGGGGAGGAACTGAAGCTTTCTTT.

This clone was recorded once. It is unclear where the CDR3 begins or ends on the DNA, so no DNA is shown, and the CDR3 is as TCRdb lists it. The rearrangement joins TRBV5-1 to TRBJ1-1; no check of the table's D call, TRBD1, against the DNA was made. The CDR3 spans 15 residues, counting both ends. The V gene's germline CDR1 is SGHRS and CDR2 YFSETQ. CDR3 protein: CASSLEVGQGSRSFF.

Here the CDR3 reads CASSNRPGGREKLFF. The CDR3 nucleotides read TGTGCCAGTAGTAACCGGCCAGGGGGTCGTGAAAAACTGTTTTTT. The genes are TRBV19 and TRBJ1-4; 7 positions match TRBD1. CDR3 size: 15 residues. Germline CDR1 is LNHDA and CDR2 is SQIVND (reference sequence). The ends lost 4 bases at V and 7 bases at J; junction bases unmatched: 9. Full variable domain (remainder filled in from reference TRBV19 and TRBJ1-4): DGGITQSPKYLFRKEGQNVTLSCEQNLNHDAMYWYRQDPGQGLRLIYYSQIVNDFQKGDIAEGYSVSREKKESFPLTVTSAQKNPTAFYLCASSNRPGGREKLFFGSGTQLSVL.

For this clone: Other DNA sequences in this sample translate to the same CDR3. The chain couples TRBV7-9 to TRBJ1-1; TRBD1 might be the D (6 bases). Trimming removed 4 bases at V and 0 bases at J, with 12 bases between. Germline CDR1 reads SEHNR; CDR2 reads FQNEAQ (reference sequence). The CDR3 loop spans 15 amino acids. DNA of the CDR3: TGTGCCAGCAGCTCACAGGGCGGTATGAACACTGAAGCTTTCTTT. Translation gives CASSSQGGMNTEAFF.

V and J are TRBV28 and TRBJ1-1; D unresolved. The CDR3 is 13 amino acids. Germline V gene lookup returns CDR1 MDHEN and CDR2 SYDVKM. Trimming took 6 bases from V and 0 from J, leaving 8 bases between them. The CDR3 sequence is CASSASLNTEAFF. In DNA form, the CDR3 reads TGTGCCAGCAGCGCTAGTCTGAACACTGAAGCTTTCTTT. Looking up the rest from reference TRBV28 and TRBJ1-1 gives the full variable domain: DVKVTQSSRYLVKRTGEKVFLECVQDMDHENMFWYRQDPGLGLRLIYFSYDVKMKEKGDIPEGYSVSREKKERFSLILESASTNQTSMYLCASSASLNTEAFFGQGTRLTVV.

The V and J genes are TRBV27 and TRBJ1-6; TRBD1 matches at 8 bases. CDR3 size: 15 residues. Losses at the gene ends were 5 bases for V and 5 bases for J; bases not matched to a gene: 5. CDR1 and CDR2 from the germline V gene are MNHEY and SMNVEV (reference sequence). The CDR3 DNA follows: TGTGCCAGCAGTCCCCTGACAGGGGATAATTCACCCCTCCACTTT. It codes for CASSPLTGDNSPLHF.

The rearrangement joins TRBV2 to TRBJ1-1; TRBD1 might be the D (5 bases). CDR1 SNHLY and CDR2 FYNNEI come from the germline V gene. The CDR3 is 12 amino acids. The CDR3, as DNA: TGTGGGGGGGGAGCAGTTAACACTGAAGCTTTCTTT. Its protein is CGGGAVNTEAFF. Using reference TRBV2 and TRBJ1-1 for the parts outside the CDR3, the full variable domain is EPEVTQTPSHQVTQMGQEVILRCVPISNHLYFYWYRQILGQKVEFLVSFYNNEISEKSEIFDDQFSVERPDGSNFTLKIRSTKLEDSAMYFCGGGAVNTEAFFGQGTRLTVV.

This chain uses TRBV21-1 with TRBJ2-7; the table calls TRBD2, which could not be checked here. TRBV21-1 is assigned pseudogene status. The length of the CDR3 is 15 residues. The chain's CDR3 is CASTQRSPAIYEQYF. The DNA for the CDR3 is TGTGCCAGCACCCAACGGTCCCCTGCAATTTACGAGCAGTACTTC.

This clone was seen a few times. The chain employs TRBV6-2 or TRBV6-3 and TRBJ1-5, with D perhaps TRBD1 (5 bases). The CDR3 has 20 amino acids. The V end lost 4 bases, the J end lost 0 bases, and 25 bases lay between the germline ends. The germline V gene encodes CDR1 MNHEY and CDR2 SVGEGT. CDR3 DNA: TGTGCCAGCAGTTCCGTACCCTTCAGTTCGGGGGGTAATAGCAATCAGCCCCAGCATTTT. Translation: CASSSVPFSSGGNSNQPQHF.

The chain employs TRBV7-9 and TRBJ1-4; D unclear. V was pared by 0 bases and J by 7 bases, with 12 bases between. The V gene's germline CDR1 is SEHNR and CDR2 FQNEAQ (reference sequence). The CDR3 runs 15 residues. The CDR3 loop reads CASSLAPSNPEKLFF. The CDR3 nucleotides read TGTGCCAGCAGCTTAGCGCCGAGCAATCCTGAAAAACTGTTTTTT.

The chain carries TRBV11-1 and TRBJ2-3, with 10 bases identical to TRBD2. Germline CDR1 is SGHAT and CDR2 is FQDESV (reference sequence). The CDR3 loop spans 14 amino acids. J gave up 4 bases and V 5 bases, and 3 bases lay outside the gene matches. CDR3 bases: TGTGCCAGCAGCCAGCGGGAGGGCGCAGATACGCAGTATTTT. Encoded protein: CASSQREGADTQYF.

The V call is TRBV5-8, the J call TRBJ2-2; D is ambiguous. The V and J ends lost 5 bases and 6 bases respectively, with 20 bases between them. The CDR3 has 16 residues. The germline V gene has CDR1 SGHTS and CDR2 YDEGEE. CDR3 coding DNA: TGTGCCAGCAGTGAAATGAGGTCGTGGGTTCCCGGGGAGCTGTTTTTT. This sequence encodes CASSEMRSWVPGELFF. The full variable domain, completed using reference TRBV5-8 and TRBJ2-2, is EAGVTQSPTHLIKTRGQQATLRCSPISGHTSVYWYQQALGLGLQFLLWYDEGEERNRGNFPPRFSGRQFPNYSSELNVNALELEDSALYLCASSEMRSWVPGELFFGEGSRLTVL.

This chain uses TRBV4-1 with TRBJ2-7; the match to TRBD2 covers 12 bases. Germline CDR1 MGHRA, CDR2 YSYEKL. After removal of 3 bases from V and 1 base from J, the junction contained 4 bases not matched to a gene. CDR3 length: 16 amino acids. The CDR3, as DNA: TGCGCCAGCAGCCATGGACTAGCGGGGACGTCCTACGAGCAGTACTTC. The encoded protein is CASSHGLAGTSYEQYF.

Turning to this clone: This specimen includes other DNA sequences encoding the same CDR3. CDR3 amino acids: CASSLGGQNQPQHF. The CDR3 nucleotides read TGCGCCAGCAGCTTGGGGGGGCAAAATCAGCCCCAGCATTTT. This chain joins TRBV5-1 and TRBJ1-5, with D perhaps TRBD1 (6 bases). In germline, CDR1 is SGHRS, CDR2 YFSETQ. The CDR3 sequence is 14 residues long. V lost 0 bases and J lost 4, with 8 bases in between.

This clone was detected a few times. The J gene is TRBJ2-7, the V gene TRBV9; 8 nucleotides align to TRBD2. Per germline, CDR1 SGDLS and CDR2 YYNGEE. CDR3 length equals 12 residues. Trimming took 3 bases from V and 8 from J; bases not matched to a gene: 4. The CDR3 here is CASSDRGGKQYF. Written as DNA, the CDR3 is TGTGCCAGCAGCGACCGGGGGGGCAAGCAGTACTTC.

The chain uses TRBV19 and TRBJ1-1; D might be TRBD1 (6 bases). The CDR3 contains 15 residues. Deletions cut 5 bases from V and 2 bases from J, with 15 bases between. Germline V gene data show CDR1 as LNHDA and CDR2 as SQIVND (reference sequence). The CDR3 protein is CASSRARQANTEAFF. The CDR3 coding sequence is TGTGCCAGTAGTCGCGCCCGACAGGCTAACACTGAAGCTTTCTTT.

The rearrangement links TRBV5-4 to TRBJ2-7; no clear D. This CDR3 has 14 residues. Trimming took off 0 bases at V and 0 bases at J, with 7 bases between the two ends. Germline V gene data show CDR1 as SGHNT and CDR2 as YYREEE (reference sequence). DNA for the CDR3: TGTGCCAGCAGCTTGGCCCAGGCCTCCTACGAGCAGTACTTC. Translation gives CASSLAQASYEQYF. Filled out from reference TRBV5-4 and TRBJ2-7, the complete variable domain reads ETGVTQSPTHLIKTRGQQVTLRCSSQSGHNTVSWYQQALGQGPQFIFQYYREEENGRGNFPPRFSGLQFPNYSSELNVNALELDDSALYLCASSLAQASYEQYFGPGTRLTVT.

The chain carries TRBV25-1 and TRBJ2-1; TRBD2 agrees at 10 bases. Trimming took 0 bases from V and 0 from J; bases not matched to a gene: 5. CDR1 is MGHDK and CDR2 is SYGVNS in the germline V gene. This CDR3 contains 18 residues. The CDR3 nucleotides are TGTGCCAGCAGTGAATATTGGACTAGCGGCCACTCCTACAATGAGCAGTTCTTC. Translated, it gives CASSEYWTSGHSYNEQFF.

This clone was seen a few times. The chain combines TRBV29-1 with TRBJ2-1; no clear D. Germline CDR1 SQVTM, CDR2 ANQGSEA. The CDR3 extends over 13 amino acids. V was shortened by 5 bases and J by 4 bases, with 12 bases between the two germline ends. CDR3 region: CSVQTARYNEQFF. CDR3 nucleotide sequence: TGCAGCGTTCAGACCGCCAGGTACAATGAGCAGTTCTTC.

The chain links TRBV19 to TRBJ1-4, with 10 bases fitting TRBD1. Trimming cost V 3 bases and J 8 bases; bases outside gene matches: 12. Germline V lookup: CDR1 LNHDA, CDR2 SQIVND (reference sequence). This CDR3 is 17 amino acids long. CDR3 loop: CASSILTPGTGDEKLFF. CDR3 sequence (DNA): TGTGCCAGTAGTATTCTCACCCCCGGGACAGGGGACGAAAAACTGTTTTTT.

This clone appeared once. The J gene is TRBJ2-1, the V gene TRBV9; possibly TRBD2 for D (6 bases). Germline CDR1 SGDLS, CDR2 YYNGEE. V was pared by 0 bases and J by 9 bases, with 7 bases between. The CDR3 covers 12 residues. Here the CDR3 DNA reads TGTGCCAGCAGCGTAGGGGGGGTTGAGCAGTTCTTC. This translates into CASSVGGVEQFF.